This entry concerns a single T cell receptor (beta chain). Sequenced by immunoSEQ multiplex PCR; TCRdb stores in-frame clones only, minus some. The sample lists about 160,000 clones, about 90% occurring once. The CDR3 sequence is 15 residues long. The germline V and J ends were trimmed by 1 base and 3 bases, with 10 bases remaining between them. CDR1 and CDR2 from the germline V gene are PRHDT and FYEKMQ (reference sequence). The data belong to a study of control samples from healthy donors and cancer patients. The V call is TRBV13, the J call TRBJ2-1; no clear D gene. The origin of this receptor is a young man in good health. Sequences were obtained from blood. Here the CDR3 DNA reads TGTGCCAGCAGCTTAGTGGCGGCACACTACAATGAGCAGTTCTTC. Its protein is CASSLVAAHYNEQFF.